This TCR beta chain was identified in a study of a mutant IDH1 vaccine in newly diagnosed glioma. Turning to this clone: Its target is unknown.

As for time point: week 23, last vaccination. A 20-mer mutant IDH1 peptide at 300 ug was injected subcutaneously with topical imiquimod. Donors' newly diagnosed IDH1-mutant WHO grade 3 or 4 astrocytomas lacked nuclear ATRX. Libraries were prepared by immunoSEQ multiplex PCR; TCRdb keeps only in-frame clonotypes and omits some of them. The sample carries some 26,000 clones, 82% recorded once. Trimming left V 4 bases short and J 8 bases short, with 9 bases between. Germline loops: CDR1 LNHDA, CDR2 SQIVND (reference sequence). The CDR3 is made up of 12 amino acids. This receptor was obtained from a woman aged 30 to 39 with glioma. This chain connects TRBV19 to TRBJ1-5; D is uncertain. The sample here was PBMCs, taken from a glioma patient whose treatment included an IDH1 peptide vaccine. The CDR3 loop is CASSTLLKPQHF. Here the CDR3 DNA reads TGTGCCAGTAGTACCCTTCTGAAGCCCCAGCATTTT.